Listed here are 2 T cell receptor beta chains from one sample, sequenced in a study of vaccination and CD4 T cells after COVID-19 (dated by TCRdb to between 2022 and 2023). These receptors are not linked to any known antigen. Read against the paper, the sample's treatment or condition label means: roughly nine-day PBMC culture with coronavirus spike peptide pools or control peptides (ViraFEST assay). Receptors were amplified or captured by PCR. The sequencer listed for this sample is Illumina iSeq 100. DNA from cultured CD4+ T cells was subjected to TCR sequencing with the Oncomine TCR Beta short-read assay at the Johns Hopkins FTIC core. TCRdb reprocessed the public reads (quality trimming at Q25 with fastp, clone calling with MiXCR) and kept in-frame beta chains. Entries that share a CDR3 protein sequence are merged under the most common genes and DNA. This sample comprises around 13,000 distinct CDR3 sequences, roughly 26% of them detected only once. Roughly a sixth of the sample is held by the ten biggest clonotypes.

Sequencing was performed on CD4+ T cells from blood, cultured in vitro, taken after SARS-CoV-2 vaccination. These receptors were taken from a human donor who had recovered from COVID-19.

V usage is TRBV7-3 and J usage is TRBJ2-2; 11 positions agree with TRBD2. Per germline, CDR1 SGHTA and CDR2 FQGTGA. This CDR3 is built from 15 residues. J was trimmed by 4 bases and V by 4 bases; bases with no gene match: 2. CDR3 sequence: CASSSLAGGTGELFF. The CDR3 coding sequence is TGTGCCAGCAGCTCCCTAGCGGGAGGCACCGGGGAGCTGTTTTTT.

This rearrangement joins TRBV20-1 to TRBJ1-1, with D perhaps TRBD1 (5 bases). Germline-derived CDR1 and CDR2 are DFQATT and SNEGSKA (reference sequence). Between the trimmed V and J ends, which lost 1 base and 6 bases, there was a span of 9 bases. The CDR3 covers 12 residues. The CDR3 region is CSARGQGPEAFF. CDR3 DNA sequence: TGCAGTGCTAGAGGCCAGGGTCCTGAAGCTTTCTTT.